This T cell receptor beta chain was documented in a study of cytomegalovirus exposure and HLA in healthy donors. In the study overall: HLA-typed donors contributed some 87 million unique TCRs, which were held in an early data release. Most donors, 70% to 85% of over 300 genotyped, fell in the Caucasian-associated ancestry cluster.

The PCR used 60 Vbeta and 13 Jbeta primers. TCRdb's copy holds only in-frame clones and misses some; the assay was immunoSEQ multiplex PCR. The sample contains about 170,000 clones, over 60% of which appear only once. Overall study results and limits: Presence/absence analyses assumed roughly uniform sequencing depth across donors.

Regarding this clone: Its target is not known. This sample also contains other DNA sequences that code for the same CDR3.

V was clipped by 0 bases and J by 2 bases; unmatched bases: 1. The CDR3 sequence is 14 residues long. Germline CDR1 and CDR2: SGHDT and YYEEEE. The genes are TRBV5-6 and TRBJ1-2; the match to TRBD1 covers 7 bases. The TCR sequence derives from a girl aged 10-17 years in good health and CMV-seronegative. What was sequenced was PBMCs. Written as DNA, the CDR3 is TGTGCCAGCAGCTTGGCGACAGGGAACTATGGCTACACCTTC. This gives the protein CASSLATGNYGYTF. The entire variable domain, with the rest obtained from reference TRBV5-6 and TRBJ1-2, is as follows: DAGVTQSPTHLIKTRGQQVTLRCSPKSGHDTVSWYQQALGQGPQFIFQYYEEEERQRGNFPDRFSGHQFPNYSSELNVNALLLGDSALYLCASSLATGNYGYTFGSGTRLTVV.